These 32 T cell receptor beta chains share one sample of origin, sequenced in a study of vaccination effects on CD4 cells after COVID-19. The antigens these receptors bind are not known. Peptide-pool stimulation followed by sequencing identified expanded antigen-specific CD4+ clonotypes in the ViraFEST assay. Culture lasted over 9 days before CD4+ T cell isolation. Subjects were given two BNT162b2 or mRNA-1273 vaccine doses. TCRdb's copy holds only in-frame clones and misses some; the assay was immunoSEQ multiplex PCR. The profile covers tens of thousands of clones, with about 69% appearing a single time and approximately 8.7% taken by the ten largest. Source: CD4+ T cells from PBMCs cultured with HCoV-NL63 spike peptides, taken after COVID-19 vaccination. Receptors originate from a human donor who received a COVID-19 vaccine.

The CDR3 sequence is CASSPGTANTGELFF. In DNA form, the CDR3 reads TGCGCCAGCAGCCCGGGGACAGCAAACACCGGGGAGCTGTTTTTT. The chain is built from TRBV4-1 and TRBJ2-2, with TRBD1 matching 7 bases. CDR3 length: 15 amino acids. With 4 bases clipped from V and 2 bases from J, the junction kept 4 bases outside the gene matches. Germline V gene data show CDR1 as MGHRA and CDR2 as YSYEKL.

The chain is built from TRBV20-1 and TRBJ1-4; D unresolved. The germline CDR1 and CDR2 sequences are DFQATT and SNEGSKA (reference sequence). The V end was cut by 6 bases, the J end by 10 bases, with 21 bases between. CDR3 size: 14 residues. The CDR3 loop is CSASPGSQGGKLFF. CDR3 nucleotides: TGCAGTGCGAGTCCCGGGAGCCAAGGCGGAAAACTGTTTTTT.

This clone has just a few counts. This chain joins TRBV18 and TRBJ2-1; D is ambiguous. There are 14 residues in the CDR3. The V end was cut by 1 base, the J end by 5 bases, with 9 bases between. CDR1 is KGHSH, CDR2 LQKENI, per germline. CDR3 bases: TGTGCCAGCTCACCACTGTCTGGGGACAATGAGCAGTTCTTC. Its protein is CASSPLSGDNEQFF.

The V and J genes are TRBV2 and TRBJ2-7; tentative D call: TRBD2 (5 bases). This CDR3 has 13 residues. Trimming took 4 bases from V and 0 from J, leaving 7 bases between them. Germline lookup yields CDR1 SNHLY and CDR2 FYNNEI. CDR3 coding DNA: TGTGCCAGCAGTGTAGAGGGCTCCTACGAGCAGTACTTC. It translates to CASSVEGSYEQYF. The variable domain in full, completed from reference TRBV2 and TRBJ2-7, reads EPEVTQTPSHQVTQMGQEVILRCVPISNHLYFYWYRQILGQKVEFLVSFYNNEISEKSEIFDDQFSVERPDGSNFTLKIRSTKLEDSAMYFCASSVEGSYEQYFGPGTRLTVT.

The chain employs TRBV19 and TRBJ2-2; possibly TRBD2 for D (7 bases). Per germline, CDR1 LNHDA and CDR2 SQIVND (reference sequence). The germline V and J ends were trimmed by 7 bases and 0 bases, with 12 bases remaining between them. The CDR3 is made up of 15 amino acids. The CDR3 reads CASMRGRANTGELFF. The CDR3 DNA reads as TGTGCCAGTATGAGGGGGAGGGCGAACACCGGGGAGCTGTTTTTT.

The chain couples TRBV18 to TRBJ1-2; 10 bases fit TRBD1. Per germline, CDR1 KGHSH and CDR2 LQKENI. V lost 3 bases and J lost 6; bases outside the gene matches: 4. The CDR3 loop spans 14 amino acids. The CDR3 protein is CASSPRQGADGYTF. In nucleotides, the CDR3 is TGTGCCAGCTCACCCAGACAGGGGGCTGATGGCTACACCTTC.

The rearrangement joins TRBV2 to TRBJ1-2; a possible D gene is TRBD1 (5 bases). The V end was cut by 8 bases, the J end by 2 bases, with 18 bases between. The CDR3 length is 15 residues. CDR1 is SNHLY and CDR2 is FYNNEI in the germline V gene. For the CDR3, the DNA is TGTGCCAGCCAACCCCAGAGAGCAGGGAACTATGGCTACACCTTC. Translated, it gives CASQPQRAGNYGYTF.

The chain uses TRBV19 and TRBJ2-3; D is possibly TRBD1 (6 bases). The germline V and J ends were trimmed by 5 bases and 14 bases, with 20 bases remaining between them. Germline V lookup: CDR1 LNHDA, CDR2 SQIVND (reference sequence). The CDR3 length is 13 residues. The CDR3 spells CASSPDLQGTRYF. CDR3 sequence (DNA): TGTGCCAGTAGTCCCGACCTACAGGGTACTCGGTATTTT.

CDR3 in DNA: TGTGCCAGCAGTGAATTTTTTGTAAGGGGGCGGGAAACTGAAGCTTTCTTT. This gives the protein CASSEFFVRGRETEAFF. This chain links TRBV25-1 with TRBJ1-1, with 7 bases matching TRBD1. Germline loops: CDR1 MGHDK, CDR2 SYGVNS. The CDR3 is made up of 17 amino acids. With 1 base clipped from V and 5 bases from J, the junction kept 13 bases outside the gene matches.

The chain couples TRBV5-1 to TRBJ2-7, with TRBD1 matching over 12 bases. CDR3 length equals 15 residues. The V gene end was trimmed by 3 bases and the J gene end by 7 bases; junction bases not matched to a gene: 8. Germline V lookup: CDR1 SGHRS, CDR2 YFSETQ. CDR3 nucleotides: TGCGCCAGCAGCTCCGGGACAGGGGGCGGTTGGGAGCAGTACTTC. This codes for CASSSGTGGGWEQYF.

The sample holds a few counts of this clone. The chain has TRBV11-2 and TRBJ1-3; no reliable D call. The germline CDR1 and CDR2 sequences are SGHAT and FQNNGV. The CDR3 spans 15 residues. Trimming pared 0 bases from V and 0 bases from J, leaving 6 bases between. The CDR3 nucleotides read TGTGCCAGCAGCTTAGACGGGAACTCTGGAAACACCATATATTTT. Its translation: CASSLDGNSGNTIYF.

V and J are TRBV10-1 and TRBJ2-1, with TRBD1 matching over 7 bases. Germline V gives CDR1 WNHNN, CDR2 SYGVQD (reference sequence). This CDR3 is 14 amino acids long. With V trimmed by 6 bases and J by 6 bases, 8 bases remained unmatched. This CDR3 reads CASRSQTGSNEQFF. CDR3 sequence (DNA): TGCGCCAGCAGGTCCCAGACAGGGTCCAATGAGCAGTTCTTC.

This clone occurred once. This chain uses TRBV5-1 with TRBJ2-7; weak D call: TRBD1 (6 bases). CDR3 size: 16 residues. The germline V gene encodes CDR1 SGHRS and CDR2 YFSETQ. Trimming shortened V by 3 bases and J by 0 bases, and 16 bases separated the two germline ends. CDR3 sequence: CASSSGRRDTSYEQYF. CDR3 bases: TGCGCCAGCAGCTCCGGACGCCGGGACACCTCCTACGAGCAGTACTTC.

The chain couples TRBV27 to TRBJ1-5, with unresolved D. The CDR3 is 15 residues long. The germline V and J ends were trimmed by 0 bases and 0 bases, with 6 bases remaining between them. Germline V lookup: CDR1 MNHEY, CDR2 SMNVEV (reference sequence). The CDR3 here is CASSLSVLSNQPQHF. The CDR3 coding sequence is TGTGCCAGCAGTTTATCGGTCCTTAGCAATCAGCCCCAGCATTTT.

The rearrangement links TRBV6-2 or TRBV6-3 to TRBJ1-1; 8 nucleotides match TRBD1. There are 12 residues in the CDR3. Germline trimming cut 6 bases from V and 11 bases from J; bases unmatched to any gene: 8. The germline V gene encodes CDR1 MNHEY and CDR2 SVGEGT. CDR3 residues: CASSPTGAKAFF. For the CDR3, the DNA is TGTGCCAGCAGCCCGACAGGGGCGAAGGCTTTCTTT.

The CDR3 nucleotides are TGCGCCAGCAGCCAACCGGGACAGGGTTTGCAGCCCCAGCATTTT. It is translated as CASSQPGQGLQPQHF. The genes are TRBV4-1 and TRBJ1-5, with 9 bases fitting TRBD1. Germline CDR1 and CDR2: MGHRA and YSYEKL. This CDR3 comprises 15 residues. J lost 7 bases, V lost 2 bases, and 6 bases had no gene match.

The rearrangement joins TRBV27 to TRBJ2-7, with D perhaps TRBD1 (6 bases). CDR1 and CDR2 from the germline V gene are MNHEY and SMNVEV (reference sequence). V was cut by 11 bases and J by 5 bases, with 10 bases left in between. The CDR3 length is 10 residues. The CDR3 region has the DNA TGTGCCGGTGGGGGCGACGAGCAGTACTTC. Its protein is CAGGGDEQYF.

The chain carries TRBV7-2 and TRBJ1-4; D is undetermined. CDR3 size: 15 residues. Germline CDR1 SGHTA, CDR2 FQGNSA. Trimming shortened V by 1 base and J by 4 bases, and 10 bases separated the two germline ends. The DNA for the CDR3 is TGTGCCAGCAGCTTAGGCAGCCTGGGTAATGAAAAACTGTTTTTT. Translating gives CASSLGSLGNEKLFF.

The chain couples TRBV10-3 to TRBJ2-1, with TRBD2 identical over 9 bases. Losses at the gene ends were 10 bases for V and 7 bases for J; bases not matched to a gene: 11. CDR3 length: 14 residues. CDR1 is ENHRY, CDR2 SYGVKD, per germline. CDR3 in DNA: TGTGCCACCTTTGGGGCGGGGGGGCCGAATGAGCAGTTCTTC. Its protein product is CATFGAGGPNEQFF.

The V call is TRBV18, the J call TRBJ1-5; D gene ambiguous. Germline CDR1 KGHSH, CDR2 LQKENI. V shed 3 bases and J shed 3 bases, with 9 bases lying between them. The CDR3 has 14 residues. CDR3 sequence reads: CASSPQEVNQPQHF. In DNA form, the CDR3 reads TGTGCCAGCTCACCCCAGGAGGTCAATCAGCCCCAGCATTTT.

This clone was observed once. The CDR3 DNA is TGTGCCAGTAGTCCCCAGAACCCCGGGACAGGGGGCCAAGAGACCCAGTACTTC. As protein: CASSPQNPGTGGQETQYF. The chain links TRBV19 to TRBJ2-5; 11 positions agree with TRBD1. In germline, CDR1 is LNHDA, CDR2 SQIVND (reference sequence). The V and J ends lost 5 bases and 1 base, in that order; junction bases with no gene match: 12. The CDR3 is made up of 18 amino acids.

The V call is TRBV10-3, the J call TRBJ1-2; D might be TRBD1 (5 bases). V was pared by 0 bases and J by 7 bases, with 12 bases between. The V gene's germline CDR1 is ENHRY and CDR2 SYGVKD. This CDR3 has 14 amino acids. CDR3 in DNA: TGTGCCATCAGTGAGTCGCTGGGGCGCGGTGGCTACACCTTC. This gives the protein CAISESLGRGGYTF.

The chain employs TRBV2 and TRBJ2-3, with 10 nucleotides matching TRBD2. The V gene's germline CDR1 is SNHLY and CDR2 FYNNEI. J gave up 1 base and V 4 bases, and 14 bases lay outside the gene matches. This CDR3 has 19 amino acids. The CDR3, as DNA: TGTGCCAGCAGTGTACGAAGGAGCGGGAGGGAGCCCGGCACAGATACGCAGTATTTT. Translated: CASSVRRSGREPGTDTQYF.

The chain couples TRBV7-9 to TRBJ1-4; TRBD1 aligns across 7 bases. Germline-derived CDR1 and CDR2 are SEHNR and FQNEAQ (reference sequence). Trimming took 5 bases from V and 4 from J; bases not matched to a gene: 4. This CDR3 region has 14 residues. The CDR3 DNA follows: TGTGCCAGCAGCCGGACAGGTGTTAATGAAAAACTGTTTTTT. The encoded protein is CASSRTGVNEKLFF.

In its sample, this clone was seen once. The chain recombines TRBV5-6 with TRBJ1-4, with 10 bases matching TRBD1. This CDR3 contains 14 residues. Looked up from germline, CDR1 is SGHDT and CDR2 is YYEEEE. The J segment lost 6 bases and the V segment lost 3 bases, leaving 2 bases of the junction unmatched. The CDR3 DNA is TGTGCCAGCAGCTGGACAGGGGGATATGAAAAACTGTTTTTT. It encodes CASSWTGGYEKLFF.

V is TRBV4-1 and J is TRBJ2-5; 8 bases fit TRBD2. The CDR3 spans 16 residues. V lost 1 base, J lost 5 bases, and 9 bases stayed unmatched. Looked up from germline, CDR1 is MGHRA and CDR2 is YSYEKL. The CDR3: CASSQGAGGALETQYF. The CDR3 region has the DNA TGCGCCAGCAGCCAAGGGGCCGGGGGGGCCTTGGAGACCCAGTACTTC.

This chain links TRBV6-5 with TRBJ2-7; D might be TRBD2 (6 bases). V lost 2 bases to trimming and J lost 3 bases, with 14 bases between them. The V gene's germline CDR1 is MNHEY and CDR2 SVGAGI. This CDR3 contains 15 residues. Here the CDR3 reads CASSYAASEFYEQYF. The CDR3 DNA follows: TGTGCCAGCAGTTACGCGGCTAGCGAATTCTACGAGCAGTACTTC.

V usage is TRBV7-9 and J usage is TRBJ2-3, with D possibly matching TRBD1 (6 bases). This CDR3 spans 13 amino acids. CDR1 is SEHNR, CDR2 FQNEAQ, per germline (reference sequence). The ends were cut back, 3 bases at V and 4 bases at J, with 8 bases in the middle. The CDR3 nucleotides read TGTGCCAGCAGCTTCAGGGGAGCAGATACGCAGTATTTT. As protein: CASSFRGADTQYF.

This clone was recorded a few times. The rearrangement uses TRBV6-5 and TRBJ1-2; D might be TRBD1 (5 bases). CDR3 length: 14 residues. Germline V gene sequence: CDR1 MNHEY, CDR2 SVGAGI. Trimming left V 2 bases short and J 8 bases short, with 15 bases between. The CDR3: CASSYTERGDGYTF. The CDR3 coding sequence is TGTGCCAGCAGTTACACCGAAAGGGGTGACGGCTACACCTTC.

This clone was picked up one time. This chain joins TRBV14 and TRBJ2-4, with D uncertain. Trimming cost V 1 base and J 0 bases, with 10 bases left between them. The CDR3 is 16 residues long. Germline lookup yields CDR1 SGHDN and CDR2 FVKESK. This chain's CDR3 is CASSQGLRGAKNIQYF. CDR3 DNA: TGTGCCAGCAGCCAAGGATTGAGAGGAGCCAAAAACATTCAGTACTTC.

J is TRBJ1-5 and V is TRBV6-5; D possibly corresponds to TRBD1 (5 bases). Germline V CDR1 and CDR2: MNHEY, SVGAGI. V lost 6 bases and J lost 7, with 13 bases in between. This CDR3 spans 13 amino acids. DNA of the CDR3: TGTGCCAGCAGGGGCAGGGAGCAACAGCCCCAGCATTTT. Translation gives CASRGREQQPQHF.

This rearrangement joins TRBV6-5 to TRBJ2-7; TRBD1 agrees at 7 bases. The CDR3 sequence is 13 residues long. V shed 6 bases, J shed 2 bases, and the junction held 4 bases outside the gene matches. Germline loops: CDR1 MNHEY, CDR2 SVGAGI. CDR3 nucleotides: TGTGCCAGCAGGCCCACAGGGGCCTACGAGCAGTACTTC. It yields the protein CASRPTGAYEQYF.